The next 21 T cell receptor beta chains were all read from a single sample in a study of blood T cells in healthy people across ages. Through a sample-barcoded 5' primer and a J-beta primer mix, a second PCR was run for roughly 7 to 12 cycles. TCRdb analysed the 5' RACE reads with MiXCR anew, one entry per CDR3 protein. This sample has just over 800,000 distinct CDR3 sequences, with approximately 67% found just once. Sequencing was carried out using blood. These receptors were collected from a man aged 30 to 45 in good health.

The rearrangement links TRBV6-5 to TRBJ2-3, with D unresolved. Looked up from germline, CDR1 is MNHEY and CDR2 is SVGAGI. This CDR3 contains 13 residues. The ends were cut back, 7 bases at V and 6 bases at J, with 14 bases in the middle. The CDR3: CASKRLGSDTQYF. The CDR3 DNA follows: TGTGCCAGCAAAAGACTGGGGTCCGATACGCAGTATTTT.

V and J are TRBV15 and TRBJ2-3, with D possibly being TRBD1 (6 bases). The CDR3 spans 14 residues. The V gene's germline CDR1 is LNHNV and CDR2 YYDKDF (reference sequence). V lost 5 bases and J lost 1, with 10 bases in between. The CDR3 DNA reads TGTGCCACCAGCTTGCGGACAGGCACAGATACGCAGTATTTT. Amino acids: CATSLRTGTDTQYF.

The rearrangement joins TRBV20-1 to TRBJ2-5, with D possibly matching TRBD2 (6 bases). Looked up from germline, CDR1 is DFQATT and CDR2 is SNEGSKA (reference sequence). V was pared by 3 bases and J by 7 bases, with 15 bases between. The CDR3 runs 13 residues. The CDR3 region has the DNA TGCAGTGCTAGGGGGCTCGCGGAGGGGACCCAGTACTTC. This codes for CSARGLAEGTQYF.

The rearrangement links TRBV29-1 to TRBJ2-4, with 10 bases fitting TRBD2. CDR3 length: 14 amino acids. CDR1 is SQVTM and CDR2 is ANQGSEA in the germline V gene. Trimming at V came to 3 bases and at J to 11 bases, leaving 10 bases not matched to a gene. In DNA form, the CDR3 reads TGCAGCGTTGATGGCCCTAGCGGGGGAGAGGTTCAGTACTTC. Its translation is CSVDGPSGGEVQYF.

This clonotype was observed a single time. The gene calls are TRBV7-9 and TRBJ2-1, with 10 positions matching TRBD2. Germline V gene sequence: CDR1 SEHNR, CDR2 FQNEAQ (reference sequence). This CDR3 contains 15 residues. Losses at the gene ends were 8 bases for V and 4 bases for J; bases not matched to a gene: 8. CDR3 sequence reads: CASPKSGGVYNEQFF. The CDR3 DNA follows: TGTGCCAGCCCCAAGAGCGGGGGGGTATACAATGAGCAGTTCTTC.

The chain joins TRBV2 to TRBJ2-4; D is possibly TRBD1 (6 bases). The J call is doubtful: the DNA matches TRBJ2-7 better. CDR3 length equals 12 residues. Germline values: CDR1 SNHLY, CDR2 FYNNEI. Here the CDR3 reads CASHRAAYEQYF. The DNA for the CDR3 is TGTGCCAGCCACAGGGCAGCGTACGAGCAGTACTTC.

This clonotype was seen more than once but under ten times. The chain couples TRBV12-3 or TRBV12-4 to TRBJ2-1; D uncertain. Trimming left V 5 bases short and J 13 bases short, with 15 bases between. This CDR3 is built from 12 residues. This CDR3 reads CASSPPLSSQFF. CDR3 nucleotides: TGTGCCAGCAGTCCCCCTCTGAGCAGCCAGTTCTTC.

The V call is TRBV7-2, the J call TRBJ2-3, with TRBD1 matching over 10 bases. The germline V gene encodes CDR1 SGHTA and CDR2 FQGNSA. The CDR3 is made up of 14 amino acids. Trimming took 10 bases from V and 4 from J; bases not matched to a gene: 8. The CDR3 loop reads CATLGQGGADTQYF. CDR3 DNA sequence: TGTGCCACCCTCGGACAGGGGGGAGCAGATACGCAGTATTTT. The variable domain in full, completed from reference TRBV7-2 and TRBJ2-3, reads GAGVSQSPSNKVTEKGKDVELRCDPISGHTALYWYRQSLGQGLEFLIYFQGNSAPDKSGLPSDRFSAERTGGSVSTLTIQRTQQEDSAVYLCATLGQGGADTQYFGPGTRLTVL.

This chain links TRBV20-1 with TRBJ1-5; D is uncertain. Trimming removed 6 bases from V and 1 base from J, with 13 bases in between. This CDR3 comprises 14 residues. Germline-derived CDR1 and CDR2 are DFQATT and SNEGSKA (reference sequence). The CDR3 reads CSAHGPFSNQPQHF. The CDR3 coding sequence is TGCAGTGCCCATGGACCATTCAGCAATCAGCCCCAGCATTTT.

This clonotype has a single count. The J gene is TRBJ2-5, the V gene TRBV6-1; D is perhaps TRBD1 (5 bases). Germline V gene data show CDR1 as MNHNS and CDR2 as SASEGT. CDR3 length equals 13 residues. Deletions cut 5 bases from V and 2 bases from J, with 9 bases between. The CDR3 DNA reads TGTGCCAGCAGTCAGGGTTGGCAAGAGACCCAGTACTTC. Its protein product is CASSQGWQETQYF.

The rearrangement links TRBV25-1 to TRBJ1-5; the D gene is possibly TRBD1 (5 bases). V dropped 10 bases and J dropped 3 bases, with 10 bases sitting between them. CDR1 MGHDK and CDR2 SYGVNS come from the germline V gene. The CDR3 covers 12 residues. The CDR3 sequence is CATDSSNQPQHF. As DNA, the CDR3 is TGTGCCACCGACAGCTCCAATCAGCCCCAGCATTTT. Filled out from reference TRBV25-1 and TRBJ1-5, the complete variable domain reads EADIYQTPRYLVIGTGKKITLECSQTMGHDKMYWYQQDPGMELHLIHYSYGVNSTEKGDLSSESTVSRIRTEHFPLTLESARPSHTSQYLCATDSSNQPQHFGDGTRLSIL.

This chain joins TRBV5-4 and TRBJ2-1, with D maybe TRBD2 (6 bases). From germline, CDR1 is SGHNT and CDR2 YYREEE (reference sequence). Trimming removed 4 bases at V and 7 bases at J, with 21 bases between. This CDR3 contains 16 residues. CDR3 region: CASSLHLSQAGNEQFF. For the CDR3, the DNA is TGTGCCAGCAGCCTCCACCTGAGCCAGGCGGGAAATGAGCAGTTCTTC.

This rearrangement joins TRBV27 to TRBJ1-2; D is unclear. The CDR3 runs to 14 residues. Per germline, CDR1 MNHEY and CDR2 SMNVEV (reference sequence). Trimming left V 4 bases short and J 7 bases short, with 16 bases between. CDR3 DNA sequence: TGTGCCAGCAGTTCCAATCGACGGCCTTTTGGCTACACCTTC. Amino acids: CASSSNRRPFGYTF.

This clonotype has only a few counts. The genes are TRBV29-1 and TRBJ2-7; TRBD2 might be the D (6 bases). This CDR3 spans 13 amino acids. CDR1 SQVTM and CDR2 ANQGSEA come from the germline V gene. Trimming stripped 1 base from V and 4 bases from J, with 11 bases between. CDR3 nucleotides: TGCAGCGTTGAAGGCGGGGCAGGGTACGAGCAGTACTTC. Protein sequence: CSVEGGAGYEQYF.

A single count supports this clonotype. The V call is TRBV29-1, the J call TRBJ2-3; D may be TRBD2 (6 bases). V was clipped by 1 base and J by 6 bases, with 14 bases between them. CDR3 length: 14 amino acids. The germline gives CDR1 SQVTM, CDR2 ANQGSEA. CDR3 amino acids: CSVEGRAEGDTQYF. The CDR3, as DNA: TGCAGCGTTGAAGGGAGGGCGGAAGGGGATACGCAGTATTTT.

This chain connects TRBV3-1 to TRBJ2-5; D is unclear. The end of the DNA fits TRBJ2-7 better, so the J call may be wrong. Germline loops: CDR1 LGHDT, CDR2 YNNKEL (reference sequence). This CDR3 comprises 15 residues. DNA of the CDR3: TGTGCCAGCAGTCCCTCCTTAAATCCCAAGGACGAGCAGTACTTC. This encodes CASSPSLNPKDEQYF.

V usage is TRBV27 and J usage is TRBJ1-6; D unresolved. From germline, CDR1 is MNHEY and CDR2 SMNVEV (reference sequence). V was pared by 1 base and J by 9 bases, with 10 bases between. This CDR3 has 14 residues. The CDR3 spells CASSLFLVRSPLHF. In DNA form, the CDR3 reads TGTGCCAGCAGTTTATTTTTGGTTCGTTCACCCCTCCACTTT.

The CDR3 DNA follows: TGTGCCAGCAGACCAGACAGGGTTGGGCAGCCCCAGCATTTT. It specifies CASRPDRVGQPQHF. The chain uses TRBV28 and TRBJ1-5; 7 bases map to TRBD1. Germline V gene data show CDR1 as MDHEN and CDR2 as SYDVKM. Unmatched junction bases numbered 9, after V lost 6 bases and J lost 7 bases. The CDR3 extends over 14 amino acids.

As for this clonotype: One end of the junction does not line up with germline, which may come from a read error. The chain joins TRBV18 to TRBJ2-5, with no clear D. This CDR3 contains 11 residues. The V gene's germline CDR1 is KGHSH and CDR2 LQKENI. The CDR3, as DNA: TGTGCCAGCTCACCGAAAGAGACCCGGTACTTC. Its translation is CASSPKETRYF.

This clonotype has a handful of counts. This chain uses TRBV7-4 with TRBJ2-7; 9 nucleotides match TRBD1. The CDR3 spans 17 residues. Germline values: CDR1 SGHVT, CDR2 SQSDAQ. The V segment lost 2 bases and the J segment 1 base; nucleotides outside the gene matches: 9. CDR3 sequence: CASSLRTGTGLSYEQYF. DNA for the CDR3: TGTGCCAGCAGCTTACGTACCGGGACAGGGCTTTCCTACGAGCAGTACTTC.

The chain carries TRBV4-3 and TRBJ2-7; D could derive from TRBD1 or TRBD2 (6 bases each). Germline loops: CDR1 LGHNA, CDR2 YSLEER. This CDR3 is built from 16 residues. Trimming cost V 0 bases and J 0 bases, with 12 bases left between them. CDR3: CASSQEPGASSYEQYF. The CDR3 DNA follows: TGCGCCAGCAGCCAAGAGCCGGGGGCCAGCTCCTACGAGCAGTACTTC.